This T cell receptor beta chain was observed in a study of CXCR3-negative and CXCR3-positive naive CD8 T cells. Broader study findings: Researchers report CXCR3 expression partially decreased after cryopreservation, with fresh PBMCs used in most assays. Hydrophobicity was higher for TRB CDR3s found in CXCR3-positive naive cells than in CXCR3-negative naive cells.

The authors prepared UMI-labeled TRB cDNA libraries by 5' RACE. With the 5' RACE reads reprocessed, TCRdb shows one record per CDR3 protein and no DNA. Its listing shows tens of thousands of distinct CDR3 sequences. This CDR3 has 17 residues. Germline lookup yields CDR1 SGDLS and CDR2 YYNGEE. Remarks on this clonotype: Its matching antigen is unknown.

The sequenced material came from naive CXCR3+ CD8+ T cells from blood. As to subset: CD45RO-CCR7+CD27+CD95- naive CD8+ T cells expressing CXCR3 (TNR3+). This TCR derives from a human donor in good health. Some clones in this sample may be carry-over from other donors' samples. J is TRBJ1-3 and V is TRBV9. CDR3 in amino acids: CASSAEGSGNSGNTIYF.